This record looks at one T cell receptor (beta chain) sequence and its context. Its antigen is not yet known. Base qualities were left out, and no much larger clone turns up one base away. In Seattle, one collaborating source enrolled patients while the infection was active and tracked those patients longitudinally over the course of disease. Whole blood was collected in K2EDTA tubes by collaborating institutions according to the institutions' own protocols. For TCRbeta analysis, collaborators shipped samples as frozen whole blood, isolated PBMCs, or DNA extracted from either of those sample types. CDR1 and CDR2 are read off the germline V gene as MDHEN and SYDVKM. For this chain, trimming is 5 bases at the V end and 3 bases at the J end, and the number of junction bases without a gene match is 6. The CDR3 numbers 15 residues from cysteine through phenylalanine. The kept DNA is CDR3 alone, 45 bases in frame from the first base.

TCRbeta CDR3 regions were amplified from genomic DNA by means of the immunoSEQ Assay, a bias-controlled multiplex PCR. The authors' pipeline ran thus. Within the assay, amplification of reference gene primers was used to estimate how many nucleated cells each sample contained. To quantify the absolute abundance of each unique TCRbeta CDR3 rearrangement, sequence reads were collapsed and filtered. For each sample, productive Simpson clonality was calculated as the square root of Simpson's diversity index across productive rearrangements. Not all clones reach the TCRdb copy of this immuneACCESS table, which keeps in-frame sequences only. Checked studies attribute under half of the gap to unresolved V genes and leave the rest unexplained. V and J calls and clone size are given by that table; D and trimming were obtained from the DNA. This sample lists over 150,000 clones; more than 75% were detected once. The biggest ten clones account for roughly 0.53% of the sample.

This sample is drawn from a study of blood T cell repertoires in COVID-19 (dated by TCRdb to the early 2020s). Notes on the research overall: Samples from collaborators originated in the United States, Italy and Spain and spanned both the acute and convalescent phases of COVID-19. The prospective study material was composed of cDNA or gDNA derived from T cells, B-cell-depleted T cells, or PBMCs. Deeply sampled blood TCRbeta repertoires from subjects exposed to, actively infected with, or recovered from COVID-19 were included in the dataset. The repertoires were made available in a free public database intended to serve as a resource for research on the immune response to SARS-CoV-2. Samples were obtained from the ongoing ImmuneRACE study (first 160 participants) and from 1,254 subjects provided by 6 global collaborators. Nearly every sample came with metadata listing a de-identified subject ID, COVID-19 status, age in years and sex. Where available, HLA class I and class II types were obtained from metadata supplied by the sample provider rather than from assay-based typing.

Results and caveats for the whole study, not just this receptor: How much clinical and demographic metadata was included differed by source and by participant, and the metadata was provided uncurated.

Rearrangement joined TRBV28 to TRBJ1-1; 10 central bases correspond to TRBD1. The receptor's source is a man aged 55 to 70 with COVID-19, enrolled during active disease. The specimen sequenced was peripheral blood. The sequence in DNA is TGTGCCAGCAGTCGCCCGACAGGGGGCTACACTGAAGCTTTCTTT. Translated, it reads CASSRPTGGYTEAFF.